Following are 32 T cell receptor beta chains from one sample sequenced in a study of tumor T cells in aggressive B-cell lymphoma. Sequenced by immunoSEQ multiplex PCR; TCRdb stores in-frame clones only, minus some. The sample contains roughly 6,000 clones, around 82% of which appear only once. Material for sequencing was tumor tissue. The source is an adult with diffuse large B cell lymphoma.

The genes are TRBV7-2 and TRBJ2-3, with TRBD2 matching 7 bases. V shed 4 bases, J shed 6 bases, and the junction held 10 bases outside the gene matches. This CDR3 is 15 amino acids long. From germline, CDR1 is SGHTA and CDR2 FQGNSA. In nucleotides, the CDR3 is TGTGCCAGCAGCTCCGGACTAGGGAGGGCGGATACGCAGTATTTT. Its protein product is CASSSGLGRADTQYF.

The J gene is TRBJ2-7, the V gene TRBV11-3; 10 bases agree with TRBD1. The germline V gene encodes CDR1 SGHNT and CDR2 YENEEA. V lost 5 bases to trimming and J lost 5 bases; unmatched junction nucleotides: 6. This CDR3 has 14 amino acids. In DNA, the CDR3 is TGTGCCAGCAGCCTAGGGACAGGGGACCACGAGCAGTACTTC. It specifies CASSLGTGDHEQYF.

V usage is TRBV9 and J usage is TRBJ2-3; a possible D gene is TRBD2 (6 bases). The CDR3 is 15 amino acids. The germline V and J ends were trimmed by 0 bases and 0 bases, with 8 bases remaining between them. Germline V CDR1 and CDR2: SGDLS, YYNGEE. The CDR3 loop is CASSVDSGSTDTQYF. The CDR3 DNA follows: TGTGCCAGCAGCGTAGATAGCGGTAGCACAGATACGCAGTATTTT.

The chain has TRBV4-1 and TRBJ1-4; TRBD1 matches 10 bases. The CDR3 sequence is 18 residues long. V lost 3 bases, J lost 0 bases, and 7 bases stayed unmatched. CDR1 MGHRA and CDR2 YSYEKL come from the germline V gene. The CDR3 sequence: CASSQSRDRGTTNEKLFF. The CDR3 DNA is TGCGCCAGCAGCCAGTCCCGGGACAGGGGAACAACTAATGAAAAACTGTTTTTT.

The V call is TRBV2, the J call TRBJ2-1; TRBD2 aligns across 8 bases. CDR1 and CDR2 from the germline V gene are SNHLY and FYNNEI. CDR3 size: 11 residues. The junction had 8 bases not matched to a gene; V was cut back by 8 bases and J by 14 bases. CDR3 amino acids: CASEIGTREFF. The DNA for the CDR3 is TGTGCCAGCGAAATAGGGACTAGGGAGTTCTTC.

The chain recombines TRBV10-3 with TRBJ2-1; 8 bases map to TRBD1. The CDR3 totals 15 residues. Germline-derived CDR1 and CDR2 are ENHRY and SYGVKD. Unmatched junction bases numbered 11, after V lost 5 bases and J lost 8 bases. In DNA, the CDR3 is TGTGCCATCAGTATGTCCCGGGACAGGTACGATGAGCAGTTCTTC. Its translation: CAISMSRDRYDEQFF.

This clone was seen a few times. The chain combines TRBV7-9 with TRBJ2-2; TRBD1 matches at 7 bases. There are 18 residues in the CDR3. CDR1 and CDR2 from the germline V gene are SEHNR and FQNEAQ (reference sequence). Trimming cost V 4 bases and J 0 bases; bases outside gene matches: 11. In nucleotides, the CDR3 is TGTGCCAGCAGCTCGGCGAACAGGGGCCCTTCGAACACCGGGGAGCTGTTTTTT. It is translated as CASSSANRGPSNTGELFF.

Comment on this clone: The sample contains more than one DNA sequence encoding this CDR3. V and J are TRBV9 and TRBJ2-7; no firm D call. Trimming took 0 bases from V and 3 from J, leaving 7 bases between them. This CDR3 spans 13 amino acids. The germline CDR1 and CDR2 sequences are SGDLS and YYNGEE. This CDR3 is CASSVDRGYEQYF. As DNA, the CDR3 is TGTGCCAGCAGCGTAGACCGAGGCTACGAGCAGTACTTC.

V and J are TRBV6-1 and TRBJ2-7, with 15 bases that match TRBD2. Germline lookup yields CDR1 MNHNS and CDR2 SASEGT. J was trimmed by 7 bases and V by 4 bases; bases with no gene match: 2. This CDR3 has 14 amino acids. The CDR3, as DNA: TGTGCCAGCAGTGCGGGACTAGCGGGAGGTGAGCAGTACTTC. Translating it yields CASSAGLAGGEQYF.

The chain is built from TRBV20-1 and TRBJ2-7; D is unclear. Germline lookup yields CDR1 DFQATT and CDR2 SNEGSKA (reference sequence). Trimming cost V 4 bases and J 2 bases, with 3 bases left between them. This CDR3 comprises 10 residues. In nucleotides, the CDR3 is TGCAGTGCTATAGCCTACGAGCAGTACTTC. This encodes CSAIAYEQYF.

The chain combines TRBV14 with TRBJ1-4; tentatively, D is TRBD1 (5 bases). CDR1 SGHDN and CDR2 FVKESK come from the germline V gene. Trimming removed 0 bases at V and 4 bases at J, with 6 bases between. The CDR3 totals 14 residues. CDR3 in amino acids: CASSQDRVNEKLFF. CDR3 DNA: TGTGCCAGCAGCCAAGACAGGGTTAATGAAAAACTGTTTTTT.

The rearrangement joins TRBV7-8 to TRBJ2-7; 8 bases map to TRBD2. Germline CDR1 and CDR2: SGHVS and FQNEAQ. CDR3 length equals 15 residues. J was trimmed by 4 bases and V by 2 bases; bases with no gene match: 7. CDR3 in DNA: TGTGCCAGCAGCTTACTCAGCGGGAGAAAATACGAGCAGTACTTC. Its translation is CASSLLSGRKYEQYF.

The V call is TRBV7-3, the J call TRBJ1-4, with D hard to call. Germline V gene sequence: CDR1 SGHTA, CDR2 FQGTGA. The CDR3 consists of 14 residues. V lost 6 bases and J 5 bases, leaving 13 bases between the germline ends. The CDR3 reads CASRSDGLNEKLFF. DNA of the CDR3: TGTGCCAGCAGATCGGACGGACTAAATGAAAAACTGTTTTTT.

On this clone itself: The same CDR3 arises from other DNA sequences in this sample as well. The chain combines TRBV19 with TRBJ2-3, with 7 bases fitting TRBD1. The CDR3 is 15 residues long. CDR1 is LNHDA and CDR2 is SQIVND in the germline V gene (reference sequence). V was clipped by 6 bases and J by 3 bases; unmatched bases: 9. The CDR3 spells CASRPQGISTDTQYF. The CDR3 DNA follows: TGTGCCAGTAGGCCACAGGGGATTAGTACAGATACGCAGTATTTT.

The chain joins TRBV29-1 to TRBJ2-3, with 11 nucleotides matching TRBD1. The ends lost 7 bases at V and 3 bases at J; junction bases unmatched: 9. Germline-derived CDR1 and CDR2 are SQVTM and ANQGSEA. CDR3 length: 15 amino acids. The CDR3 sequence is CSAKGGTGGTDTQYF. In nucleotides, the CDR3 is TGCAGCGCTAAAGGGGGGACAGGGGGAACAGATACGCAGTATTTT.

The chain employs TRBV5-4 and TRBJ2-1, with D maybe TRBD2 (5 bases). Trimming cost V 3 bases and J 7 bases, with 17 bases left between them. The germline gives CDR1 SGHNT, CDR2 YYREEE (reference sequence). This CDR3 spans 15 amino acids. The CDR3 nucleotides are TGTGCCAGCAGCTCCGGTTGGGAGTCCTCGAATGAGCAGTTCTTC. Translated, it gives CASSSGWESSNEQFF.

V is TRBV18 and J is TRBJ1-1, with D perhaps TRBD1 (5 bases). CDR1 is KGHSH, CDR2 LQKENI, per germline. The CDR3 has 17 amino acids. The V and J ends lost 2 bases and 1 base respectively, with 17 bases between them. The CDR3 nucleotides are TGTGCCAGCTCACCAGACCTCGGACAAGGGAAGAACACTGAAGCTTTCTTT. Encoded protein: CASSPDLGQGKNTEAFF.

This chain joins TRBV28 and TRBJ2-1, with 10 bases aligning to TRBD1. Germline-derived CDR1 and CDR2 are MDHEN and SYDVKM. V lost 4 bases to trimming and J lost 5 bases; unmatched junction nucleotides: 5. The CDR3 has 15 amino acids. CDR3 amino acids: CASSSAGTGDNEQFF. Written as DNA, the CDR3 is TGTGCCAGCAGTTCCGCCGGGACAGGGGACAATGAGCAGTTCTTC.

CDR3 protein: CASSQASGIRPGELFF. The CDR3, as DNA: TGTGCCAGCAGCCAAGCAAGCGGGATCCGCCCCGGGGAGCTGTTTTTT. The chain joins TRBV5-4 to TRBJ2-2; 7 positions match TRBD2. The CDR3 length is 16 residues. Trimming took 4 bases from V and 6 from J; bases not matched to a gene: 12. Germline CDR1 reads SGHNT; CDR2 reads YYREEE (reference sequence).

The V call is TRBV18, the J call TRBJ1-3; TRBD1 might be the D (5 bases). Per the germline V gene, CDR1 is KGHSH and CDR2 is LQKENI. Trimming took off 5 bases at V and 0 bases at J, with 14 bases between the two ends. The CDR3 runs to 16 residues. The CDR3 DNA follows: TGTGCCAGCTCATCTGACAGACCAGGCTCTGGAAACACCATATATTTT. Protein sequence: CASSSDRPGSGNTIYF.

The chain recombines TRBV27 with TRBJ1-5, with D hard to call. Deletions cut 2 bases from V and 2 bases from J, with 13 bases between. This CDR3 spans 16 amino acids. Germline values: CDR1 MNHEY, CDR2 SMNVEV (reference sequence). The DNA for the CDR3 is TGTGCCAGCAGTTTAGCCGGGCGGGCGGGCAATCAGCCCCAGCATTTT. Protein product: CASSLAGRAGNQPQHF.

The chain recombines TRBV29-1 with TRBJ1-2; weak D call: TRBD1 (5 bases). Germline-derived CDR1 and CDR2 are SQVTM and ANQGSEA. The V end was cut by 5 bases, the J end by 8 bases, with 24 bases between. The CDR3 contains 15 residues. The DNA for the CDR3 is TGCAGCGTTCCTCCCCAAGGGGTGCGTCAAGAAGGCTACACCTTC. It encodes CSVPPQGVRQEGYTF. The whole variable domain, remainder taken from reference TRBV29-1 and TRBJ1-2, is SAVISQKPSRDICQRGTSLTIQCQVDSQVTMMFWYRQQPGQSLTLIATANQGSEATYESGFVIDKFPISRPNLTFSTLTVSNMSPEDSSIYLCSVPPQGVRQEGYTFGSGTRLTVV.

This clone was seen more than once but under ten times. The V call is TRBV10-3, the J call TRBJ1-1; no reliable D call. From germline, CDR1 is ENHRY and CDR2 SYGVKD. Trimming removed 2 bases at V and 4 bases at J, with 5 bases between. This CDR3 region has 12 residues. The DNA of the CDR3 is TGTGCCATCAGTGAGGGAGGCACTGAAGCTTTCTTT. The encoded protein is CAISEGGTEAFF.

The V and J genes are TRBV11-1 and TRBJ2-1; TRBD1 agrees at 7 bases. This CDR3 contains 13 residues. The germline gives CDR1 SGHAT, CDR2 FQDESV (reference sequence). The J segment lost 5 bases and the V segment lost 5 bases, leaving 3 bases of the junction unmatched. DNA of the CDR3: TGTGCCAGCAGCCGCGACAGGGACAATGAGCAGTTCTTC. It is translated as CASSRDRDNEQFF.

The chain is built from TRBV7-2 and TRBJ1-2, with 9 bases fitting TRBD1. Losses at the gene ends were 5 bases for V and 8 bases for J; bases not matched to a gene: 9. The CDR3 is made up of 14 amino acids. Germline V CDR1 and CDR2: SGHTA, FQGNSA. The DNA of the CDR3 is TGTGCCAGCAGCGTGGGACAGGGCCAGGGGGGCTACACCTTC. Encoded protein: CASSVGQGQGGYTF.

This sequence joins TRBV28 and TRBJ2-5, with D possibly TRBD1 on 6 matching bases. Trimming left V 3 bases short and J 4 bases short, with 9 bases between. In germline, CDR1 is MDHEN, CDR2 SYDVKM. The CDR3 loop spans 13 amino acids. In nucleotides, the CDR3 is TGTGCCAGCAGTTTTGGGGGCCGAGAGACCCAGTACTTC. This translates into CASSFGGRETQYF.

V is TRBV28 and J is TRBJ2-7, with 7 bases matching TRBD1. The CDR3 runs 12 residues. Trimming took 6 bases from V and 5 from J; bases not matched to a gene: 4. Germline CDR1 and CDR2: MDHEN and SYDVKM. The CDR3, as DNA: TGTGCCAGCAGACAGGGGTGGAACGAGCAGTACTTC. Translated, it gives CASRQGWNEQYF. The whole variable domain, filled in from reference TRBV28 and TRBJ2-7, reads DVKVTQSSRYLVKRTGEKVFLECVQDMDHENMFWYRQDPGLGLRLIYFSYDVKMKEKGDIPEGYSVSREKKERFSLILESASTNQTSMYLCASRQGWNEQYFGPGTRLTVT.

The chain employs TRBV7-9 and TRBJ2-7, with D perhaps TRBD2 (6 bases). Germline CDR1 and CDR2: SEHNR and FQNEAQ (reference sequence). The ends were cut back, 5 bases at V and 2 bases at J, with 16 bases in the middle. The CDR3 is 15 residues long. The CDR3: CASSPMGGRTYEQYF. CDR3 bases: TGTGCCAGCAGCCCAATGGGGGGACGTACCTACGAGCAGTACTTC.

V gene TRBV5-4 combines with J gene TRBJ2-2; D remains ambiguous. Trimming cost V 2 bases and J 3 bases, with 5 bases left between them. Germline assignment: CDR1 SGHNT and CDR2 YYREEE (reference sequence). CDR3 length: 13 amino acids. The CDR3 spells CASSFPDTGELFF. The CDR3 nucleotides read TGTGCCAGCAGCTTCCCAGACACCGGGGAGCTGTTTTTT.

The CDR3 region is CASRLVAGGLGTGELFF. CDR3 nucleotide sequence: TGTGCCAGTAGATTGGTAGCGGGAGGGCTGGGCACCGGGGAGCTGTTTTTT. V gene TRBV19 combines with J gene TRBJ2-2; 11 bases match TRBD2. V shed 6 bases and J 4 bases; nucleotides not matched to a gene: 10. The CDR3 totals 17 residues. Germline CDR1 and CDR2: LNHDA and SQIVND (reference sequence).

This clone occurred a few times. V usage is TRBV28 and J usage is TRBJ2-2, with 16 bases fitting TRBD2. J lost 15 bases, V lost 6 bases, and 7 bases had no gene match. Germline V lookup: CDR1 MDHEN, CDR2 SYDVKM. The CDR3 runs 14 residues. The CDR3 DNA sequence: TGTGCCAGCAGCGCTGGGACTAGCGGGAGGGCGGTGTTTTTT. Residues: CASSAGTSGRAVFF. Complete variable domain (other parts from reference TRBV28 and TRBJ2-2): DVKVTQSSRYLVKRTGEKVFLECVQDMDHENMFWYRQDPGLGLRLIYFSYDVKMKEKGDIPEGYSVSREKKERFSLILESASTNQTSMYLCASSAGTSGRAVFFGEGSRLTVL.

This clone showed up just once. The chain recombines TRBV4-3 with TRBJ2-7, with unresolved D. The V gene's germline CDR1 is LGHNA and CDR2 YSLEER. This CDR3 region has 15 residues. Trimming took 0 bases from V and 7 from J, leaving 16 bases between them. The CDR3 loop reads CASSQDSASQREQYF. In DNA form, the CDR3 reads TGCGCCAGCAGCCAAGATAGTGCTAGTCAGCGTGAGCAGTACTTC.